Given below is one T cell receptor (beta chain) in context. This clone occurred a few times. What antigen it recognizes has not been identified. Base qualities were left out, and no much larger clone turns up one base away. These data belong to a study of cytomegalovirus exposure and HLA in healthy donors listed by TCRdb under 2017. Regarding the complete study: In an earlier analysis of around 540 of the donors, 250 to 300 Gb of sequence data and 100 million or so unique TCR beta sequences from some 170 million T cells were reported. Approximately 300 gigabases of sequencing data and approximately 85 million unique TCR sequences were included in an early release covering over 600 HLA-typed donors. The genetic ancestry cluster associated with self-reported Caucasian donors included around 76% of the approximately 400 genotyped donors. The aim of the study was to test whether cataloging public T cell receptors could identify signatures of past pathogen exposure. The T cell repertoires of under 750 subjects were profiled by immunosequencing and related to cytomegalovirus serostatus. A separate validation cohort of approximately 120 different subjects was used in addition to the approximately 640-subject first cohort. The study combined high-throughput TCR immunosequencing, statistical association of individual TCRs with disease status, and machine learning to predict cytomegalovirus infection status. A later analysis re-analyzed previously published TCR beta repertoires from roughly 630 donors and added high-resolution HLA genotyping to study TCR occurrence patterns. Rather than using new phenotypic data, the later analysis identified candidate immune exposures from TCR beta sequences and from how often those sequences occurred across donors. An earlier analysis of around 540 of the donors applied high-throughput TCR beta sequencing to assess whether each TCR beta V gene segment acted as functional or pseudogenic. Alongside the repertoire data, information on donor age, sex, ethnicity and CMV serostatus was compiled. In a later genetic analysis, genome-wide SNP genotypes for about 65% of the 666 donors were used, and that subset was treated as a discovery cohort. Every discovery cohort repertoire had been produced on one sequencing platform. HLA typing included class I and class II loci at four-digit resolution. The number of donors typed differed by locus, with about 629-630 for A, B, C, DRB1 and DQB1, roughly 520 for DQA1, 600 to 610 for DPA1, and some 440 for DPB1. Five DR-DQ haplotypes were treated as single units for association and clustering because of strong linkage in the cohort. Among a few hundred genotyped donors of the cohort, an average of approximately 240,000 unique TCR beta nucleotide sequences were sequenced per donor, about a sixth of them non-productive. What the authors observed across the whole study: The sequencing pipeline was judged likely to have produced a cluster of highly shared sequence variants as a technical artifact. Correlated functional status among segregating V segments might reflect linkage disequilibrium, but an unknown experimental factor could not be ruled out. In a later analysis, HLA-associated TCR beta chains were found to be more clonally expanded and to have lower generation probabilities than equally common non-associated chains. A later analysis found that most CMV-associated TCR beta chains appeared HLA-restricted, with HLA associations seemingly driven largely by CMV exposure. While some public TCRs were present in many individuals, most TCR sequences turned up only very rarely across donors. A later analysis found that TCR association rates varied across HLA loci, with DRB1 alleles showing the most associated TCRs and HLA-C alleles the fewest. A later genetic analysis reported fewer N-insertions in productive TCRs among donors in an Asian-associated ancestry cluster than the 666-donor mean. Because counts were too low, seventeen rarely observed V segments, including chromosome 9 orphons, were left out of the earlier analysis of about 620 of the donors. When HLA alleles, especially DR and DQ, strongly co-occurred, attributing TCR associations to individual alleles was difficult. Roughly uniform sequencing depth across donors was assumed in presence/absence analyses, although this assumption may not hold. The classifier was reported to diagnose cytomegalovirus status with high specificity and sensitivity in both the original cohort and the validation cohort. The authors suggested that the approach could potentially be generalized to other disease states and immunological phenotypes. According to a later analysis, parvovirus B19, influenza, CMV and Epstein-Barr virus appeared linked to several top co-occurrence clusters. Broadly in line with IMGT annotations, most TCR beta V segments showed up in productive rearrangements about 87% or about 30% of the time in an earlier analysis of 587 of the donors. An association between a missense DCLRE1C variant and V-gene and J-gene trimming of TCR beta chains was found in a later genetic analysis and replicated in an independent cohort. Because some donors lacked HLA typing at each locus, the association tests relied only on the typed subset. Specific HLA alleles were associated with 16,951 TCR beta sequences at a false discovery rate of 0.05 in a later analysis. In the study, about 150 TCR beta chains were listed as associated with cytomegalovirus. Some IMGT-functional V segments, including TRBV6-2 and TRBV6-3, could not be told apart with the 87-base-pair reads, so those segments were excluded. A further reported finding was that TCR beta sequences accurately predicted the HLA-A and HLA-B alleles for most subjects in the first cohort. The only immune exposure information available for the cohort was CMV serostatus. In this cohort, only TCR beta chains were sequenced, and detectable features were limited by the absence of alpha or paired-chain data. In vitro tests confirmed that a few of the cytomegalovirus-associated TCR beta chains recognize cytomegalovirus antigens.

Germline trimming amounts to 5 bases on V and 8 bases on J, with 9 as the count of junction bases outside the gene matches. Including the terminal cysteine and phenylalanine, the CDR3 comprises 15 residues. Of the read, only the CDR3 DNA is kept; its 45 bases are in frame from base 1. Taken from the germline V gene (reference sequence), the CDR1 and CDR2 loops are SEHNR and FQNEAQ. The cohort consisted of some 670 healthy bone marrow donors. All cohort members were sampled while nominally healthy, although unrecorded immune exposures were likely present. The donor tested CMV seropositive and was one of the 289 seropositive cohort members. Every donor gave a peripheral blood sample, and the peripheral blood mononuclear cells from that sample were used for TCR beta sequencing. The Qiagen DNeasy Blood Extraction Kit was used to extract genomic DNA from the blood cell samples. Receptors were amplified or captured by the immunoSEQ multiplex PCR assay. A mixture of 60 forward primers for TCR Vbeta segments and 13 reverse primers for TCR Jbeta segments was used in the multiplex PCR. Amplification of the CDR3 region of rearranged TCR beta genes was performed with a multiplex PCR assay on genomic DNA. Amplified TCR beta libraries were sequenced as 87-base-pair reads on the Illumina HiSeq System. On the authors' methods: A later analysis counted approximately 84 million unique TCR beta chains across the approximately 700 repertoires, and 10 million to 12 million of these chains were shared by at least two donors. Raw reads were error-corrected and collapsed into unique sequences with a nearest-neighbor algorithm that merged closely related sequences to remove PCR and sequencing errors. Alignment of CDR3 sequences to IMGT reference sequences was used to assign V, D and J gene segments. Each retained sequence needed at least a six-nucleotide match to both a V gene segment and a J gene segment. A rearrangement counted as productive if the CDR3 had no stop codons and remained in frame with V and J, and every other rearrangement counted as non-productive. CDR3 was defined according to IMGT convention as the region running from the second conserved V-encoded cysteine to the conserved J-encoded phenylalanine. Sequences without an unambiguous match to a single V gene segment were excluded from the earlier analysis of about 640 of the donors. In an earlier analysis of approximately 560 of the donors, a V segment was called functional when productive rearrangements were above 56.7%, and segregating when the standard deviation between donors exceeded 5%. A statistical classification framework was built for diagnosing cytomegalovirus status from the catalog of TCR beta chain sequences. V and J gene assignment, in a later analysis, came from comparing TCR nucleotide sequences with IMGT/GENE-DB human TR gene sequences. Using the TCRdist pipeline, a later analysis assigned CDR3 sequences along with most-parsimonious VDJ recombination scenarios. A later analysis defined each TCR beta chain by its CDR3 amino acid sequence plus V-gene family, and excluded reads lacking a unique V-gene family. In a later analysis, several hundred highly shared, low-generation-probability nucleotide sequences were removed to address suspected cross-contamination and a sequencing artifact. In a later analysis, a clonal expansion index for each public chain was calculated from normalized within-repertoire ranks of inferred template counts. In a later analysis, generation probabilities were computed with a VDJ recombination model fitted to out-of-frame rearrangements, and the resulting probabilities were checked against IGoR. In a later analysis, hypergeometric tests were used to score TCR-TCR, TCR-HLA and TCR-CMV co-occurrence, with a repertoire-size bias correction applied to TCR pairs. A later analysis estimated false discovery rates by permuting HLA or CMV assignments 20 times. In a later analysis, co-occurring TCRs were grouped using DBSCAN, and TCRdist sequence similarity was added for clustering within HLA-allele-positive subsets. Co-occurrence clustering excluded repertoires with fewer than 30,000 or more than 120,000 public chains, plus five with anomalous nucleotide sharing. TCRdb took this table from immuneACCESS and kept in-frame rearrangements with V and J called. Such tables lack part of the clones; where checked against another copy, unresolved V genes explain under half of the gap, and the rest is unexplained. The D gene and trimming were derived from the DNA, and the V and J assignments and clone size from that table. The sample table holds tens of thousands of clones, of which about two thirds were seen once. The ten largest clones add up to roughly an eighth of the sample.

Here the chain combines TRBV7-9 and TRBJ1-4, with 9 junctional bases fitting TRBD1. Source material: PBMCs. The receptor was derived from a woman aged 40 to 50 in good health and CMV-seropositive. The encoded CDR3 is CASSELQGAVEKLFF. The DNA sequence is given as TGTGCCAGCAGCGAACTACAGGGGGCTGTAGAAAAACTGTTTTTT.